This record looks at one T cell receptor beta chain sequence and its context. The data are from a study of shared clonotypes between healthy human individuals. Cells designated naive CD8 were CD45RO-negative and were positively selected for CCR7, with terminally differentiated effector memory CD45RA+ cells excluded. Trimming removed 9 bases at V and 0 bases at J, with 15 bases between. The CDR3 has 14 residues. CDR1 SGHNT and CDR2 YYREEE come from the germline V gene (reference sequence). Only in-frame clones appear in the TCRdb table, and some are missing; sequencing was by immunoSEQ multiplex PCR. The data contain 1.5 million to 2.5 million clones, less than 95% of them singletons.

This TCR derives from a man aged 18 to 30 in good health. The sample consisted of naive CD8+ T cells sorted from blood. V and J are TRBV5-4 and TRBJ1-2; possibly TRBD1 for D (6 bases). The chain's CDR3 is CAIPKTGANYGYTF. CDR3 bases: TGTGCCATCCCCAAGACAGGAGCTAACTATGGCTACACCTTC.